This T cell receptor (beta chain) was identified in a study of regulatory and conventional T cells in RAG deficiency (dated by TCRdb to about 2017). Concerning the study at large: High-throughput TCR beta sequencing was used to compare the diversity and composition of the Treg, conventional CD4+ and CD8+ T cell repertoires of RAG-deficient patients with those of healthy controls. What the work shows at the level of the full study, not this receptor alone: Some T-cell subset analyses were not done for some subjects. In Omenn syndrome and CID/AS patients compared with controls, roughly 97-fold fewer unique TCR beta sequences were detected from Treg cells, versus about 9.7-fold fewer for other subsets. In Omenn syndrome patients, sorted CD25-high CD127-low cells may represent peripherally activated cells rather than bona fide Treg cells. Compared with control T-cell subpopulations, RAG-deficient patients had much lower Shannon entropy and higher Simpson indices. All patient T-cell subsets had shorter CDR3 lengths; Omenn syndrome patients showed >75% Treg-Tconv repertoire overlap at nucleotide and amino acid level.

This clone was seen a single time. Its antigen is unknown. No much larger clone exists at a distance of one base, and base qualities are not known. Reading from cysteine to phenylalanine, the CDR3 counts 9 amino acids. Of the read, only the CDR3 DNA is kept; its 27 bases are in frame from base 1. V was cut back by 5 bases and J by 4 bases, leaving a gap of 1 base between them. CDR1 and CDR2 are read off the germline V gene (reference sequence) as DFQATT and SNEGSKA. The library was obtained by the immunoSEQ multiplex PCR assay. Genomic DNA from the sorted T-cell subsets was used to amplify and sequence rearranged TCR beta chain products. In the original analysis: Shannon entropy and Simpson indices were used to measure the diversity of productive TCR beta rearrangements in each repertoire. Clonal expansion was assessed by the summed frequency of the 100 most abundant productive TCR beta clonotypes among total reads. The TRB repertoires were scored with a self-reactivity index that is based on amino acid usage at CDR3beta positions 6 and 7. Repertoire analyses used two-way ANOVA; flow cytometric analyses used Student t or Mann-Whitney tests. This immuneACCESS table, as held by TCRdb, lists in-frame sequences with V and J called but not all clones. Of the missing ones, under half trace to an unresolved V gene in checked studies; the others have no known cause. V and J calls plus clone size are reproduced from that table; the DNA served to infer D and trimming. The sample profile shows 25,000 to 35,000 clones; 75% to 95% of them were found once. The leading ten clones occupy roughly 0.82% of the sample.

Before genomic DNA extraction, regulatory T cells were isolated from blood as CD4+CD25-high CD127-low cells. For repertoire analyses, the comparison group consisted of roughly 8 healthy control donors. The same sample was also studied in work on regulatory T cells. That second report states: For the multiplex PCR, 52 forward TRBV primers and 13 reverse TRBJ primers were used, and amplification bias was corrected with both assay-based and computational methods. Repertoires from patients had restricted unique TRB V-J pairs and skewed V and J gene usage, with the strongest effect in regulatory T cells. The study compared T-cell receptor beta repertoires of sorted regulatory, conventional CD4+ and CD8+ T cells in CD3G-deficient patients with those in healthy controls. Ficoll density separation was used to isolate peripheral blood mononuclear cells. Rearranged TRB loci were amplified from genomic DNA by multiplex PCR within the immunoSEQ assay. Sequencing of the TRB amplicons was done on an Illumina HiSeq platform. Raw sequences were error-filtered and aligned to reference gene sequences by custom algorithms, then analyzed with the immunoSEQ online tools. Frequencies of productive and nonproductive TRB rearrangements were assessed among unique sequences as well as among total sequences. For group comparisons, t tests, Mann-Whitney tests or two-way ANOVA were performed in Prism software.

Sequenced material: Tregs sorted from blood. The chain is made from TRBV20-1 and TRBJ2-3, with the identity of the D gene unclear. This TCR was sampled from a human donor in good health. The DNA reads TGCAGTGCTTCAGATACGCAGTATTTT. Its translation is CSASDTQYF.